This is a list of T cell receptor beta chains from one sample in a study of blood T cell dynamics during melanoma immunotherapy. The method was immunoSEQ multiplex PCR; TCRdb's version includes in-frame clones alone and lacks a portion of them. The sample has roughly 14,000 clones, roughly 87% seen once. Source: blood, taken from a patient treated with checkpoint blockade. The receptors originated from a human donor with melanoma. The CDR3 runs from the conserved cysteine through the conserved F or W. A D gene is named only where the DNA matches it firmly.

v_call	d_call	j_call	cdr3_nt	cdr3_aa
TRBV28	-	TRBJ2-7	TGTGCCAGCAGCGACGGTTACTACGAGCAGTACTTC	CASSDGYYEQYF
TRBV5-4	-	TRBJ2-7	TGTGCCAGCAGCGACCAGGGACGAGGGATCTACGAGCAGTACTTC	CASSDQGRGIYEQYF
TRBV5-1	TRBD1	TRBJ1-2	TGCGCCAGCAGCTTGCAGGAGACAGGGGGCCCCCTGGGAGGCTACACCTTC	CASSLQETGGPLGGYTF
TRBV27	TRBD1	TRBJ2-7	TGTGCCAGCAGTTTATTCGCAGGGGGCGGCGAGCAGTACTTC	CASSLFAGGGEQYF
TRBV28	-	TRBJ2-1	TGTGCCAGCATCGACCCTAGCGACCACTTGGAGCAGTTCTTC	CASIDPSDHLEQFF
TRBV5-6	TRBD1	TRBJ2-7	TGTGCCAGCAGTTATCCGACAGGGGCGAGCTCCTACGAGCAGTACTTC	CASSYPTGASSYEQYF
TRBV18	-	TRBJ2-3	TGTGCCAGCTCACAAAGGGCTTTATCGGGCACAGATACGCAGTATTTT	CASSQRALSGTDTQYF
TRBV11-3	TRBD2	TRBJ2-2	TGTGCCAGCAGCCGACTAGCGGGAGGCGCCGGGGAGCTGTTTTTT	CASSRLAGGAGELFF
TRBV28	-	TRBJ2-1	TGTGCCAGCAGTCTAGGCAGGGCCTCGACCTACAATGAGCAGTTCTTC	CASSLGRASTYNEQFF
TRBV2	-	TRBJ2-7	TGTGCCAGCAGCCCCTTTTGGGAGCAGTACTTC	CASSPFWEQYF
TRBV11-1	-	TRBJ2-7	TGTGCCAGCAGCCAGATGGGGGGCGAGCAGTACTTC	CASSQMGGEQYF